This T cell receptor (beta chain) was recorded in a study of T cells in Graves' hyperthyroidism and ophthalmopathy. Regions amplified from RNA transcripts were the TCR beta CDR3 regions. The HTBI primer set served for first-round RT-PCR of the TCR CDR3. Each CDR3 protein gets one entry after TCRdb re-called the multiplex PCR reads with MiXCR. The sample records hundreds of thousands of distinct CDR3 sequences, roughly 19% being singletons. This clonotype has ten or more counts. No progression to ophthalmopathy during 18 months of follow-up defined stable disease. Hyperthyroidism patients were newly diagnosed, had disease duration under 2 months, and were aged 18 to 65 years. The study excluded patients with uncontrolled infection, other autoimmune disease, pregnancy or lactation. This sample holds PBMCs from roughly 10 ml fresh peripheral blood. Germline V gene data show CDR1 as SQVTM and CDR2 as ANQGSEA. CDR3 length equals 13 residues. Trimming stripped 7 bases from V and 0 bases from J, with 12 bases between.

This clonotype was sampled from a woman aged 18 to 35 with Graves' hyperthyroidism. The chain combines TRBV29-1 with TRBJ1-1; maybe TRBD1 (5 bases). The sequenced sample consisted of blood. This CDR3 is CSAGRQMNTEAFF. In DNA form, the CDR3 reads TGCAGCGCCGGACGACAGATGAACACTGAAGCTTTCTTT.